The present T cell receptor (beta chain) was sequenced within a study of blood T cell repertoires in COVID-19. Whole-study context: From T cells, B-cell-depleted T cells, or PBMCs came the material, which was cDNA or gDNA.

Per the study methods: Amplified reference gene primers provided the basis for estimating nucleated cell counts. Profiled with immunoSEQ multiplex PCR; TCRdb holds only in-frame clones, not every one. V and J calls and clone size are those listed in that table; D and trimming were worked out from the DNA. Of under 250,000 clones in the sample, 82% were seen once. The length of the CDR3 is 13 residues. CDR1 is MNHEY, CDR2 SVGAGI, per germline. V gave up 3 bases and J gave up 4 bases, with 9 bases separating them. Individuals aged about 18 to 95 years were recruited from roughly 22 US areas. Two negative PCRs, clearance, or symptom resolution were required of recovered Cohort 3 donors.

This rearrangement joins TRBV6-5 to TRBJ1-1, with D possibly being TRBD1 (5 bases). The clonotype comes from a woman in her fifties or sixties who had recovered from COVID-19. Sequenced: PBMCs or T cells enriched from blood (not recorded which). As DNA, the CDR3 is TGTGCCAGCAGTTATACCGGGGGCACTGAAGCTTTCTTT. This translates into CASSYTGGTEAFF.